A selection of T cell receptor beta chains follows, all from one sample in a study of shared clonotypes between healthy human individuals. TCRdb's copy holds only in-frame clones and misses some; the assay was immunoSEQ multiplex PCR. This sample has roughly 770,000 clones, with approximately 97% found just once. What was sequenced was naive CD8+ T cells sorted from blood. These receptors all stem from a young man in good health. CDR3s include the opening cysteine and the closing phenylalanine or tryptophan. The D gene is left open where the match is weak. Size is omitted from some rows. Given values are once, few, many or a class for expanded clones.

clone size | D gene | J gene | V gene | CDR3 protein | CDR3 DNA
NA | NA | TRBJ1-4 | TRBV7-9 | CASSLVGQPLEEKLFF | TGTGCCAGCAGCTTAGTTGGACAGCCCCTTGAAGAAAAACTGTTTTTT
once | NA | TRBJ2-2 | TRBV6-1 | CASHDTGELFF | TGTGCCAGCCATGACACCGGGGAGCTGTTTTTT
NA | NA | TRBJ2-1 | TRBV5-4 | CASSLVEDYNEQFF | TGTGCCAGCAGCTTGGTTGAAGATTACAATGAGCAGTTCTTC
NA | TRBD2 | TRBJ2-1 | TRBV5-5 | CASSLIQRTSGNEQFF | TGTGCCAGCAGCTTGATTCAGAGGACTAGCGGGAATGAGCAGTTCTTC
once | TRBD2 | TRBJ2-7 | TRBV7-8 | CASNAGTSGSFHYEQYF | TGTGCCAGCAACGCCGGGACTAGCGGGAGCTTCCATTACGAGCAGTACTTC
once | NA | TRBJ2-1 | TRBV7-9 | CASSLPGVYNEQFF | TGTGCCAGCAGCTTACCGGGGGTATACAATGAGCAGTTCTTC
NA | NA | TRBJ2-1 | TRBV5-1 | CASKYTGSAEQFF | TGCGCCAGCAAGTATACAGGCTCGGCTGAGCAGTTCTTC
NA | NA | TRBJ2-1 | TRBV27 | CASSGSYNEQFF | TGTGCCAGCAGTGGCTCCTACAATGAGCAGTTCTTC
NA | TRBD2 | TRBJ2-2 | TRBV28 | CASSLLAGGSSGELFF | TGTGCCAGCAGCCTGCTAGCGGGAGGGTCCTCCGGGGAGCTGTTTTTT
NA | TRBD2 | TRBJ2-5 | TRBV7-9 | CASSFIGRERETQYF | TGTGCCAGCAGCTTTATCGGGAGGGAGCGAGAGACCCAGTACTTC
NA | NA | TRBJ2-7 | TRBV7-9 | CASSPIRRDEQYF | TGTGCCAGCAGCCCGATTCGTCGGGACGAGCAGTACTTC
NA | NA | TRBJ1-1 | TRBV29-1 | CSVEGLNTEAFF | TGCAGCGTTGAAGGCTTAAACACTGAAGCTTTCTTT
NA | TRBD1 | TRBJ1-1 | TRBV29-1 | CSVEDRAAFF | TGCAGCGTTGAGGACAGGGCGGCTTTCTTT